This entry concerns a single T cell receptor beta chain. This clone's antigen is unknown. No much larger clone is present one base from it, and per-base qualities are unavailable. V lost 9 bases and J lost 4 bases, and the count of bases not matched to a germline gene is 6. Inclusive of the bounding cysteine and phenylalanine, the CDR3 is 13 residues long. The DNA shown is the 39-base CDR3, in frame from base 1. Looking up the germline V gene (reference sequence) yields CDR1 LNHDA and CDR2 SQIVND. The data originate from a study of T cells in localized non-small cell lung cancer (TCRdb year 2020). At the level of the whole study: The study examined T cell repertoires in under 300 patients with early-stage NSCLC and compared tumors with uninvolved tumor-adjacent lungs. The cohort comprised roughly 240 treatment-naïve NSCLC patients with resected, localized lung tumors. The mean age of the NSCLC patients was under 70 years, with 120 to 150 men and 85 to 110 women.

Study-wide findings and limitations: Because of the exploratory design, TCR variables were selected using unadjusted p-values without false-discovery rate correction. A median of approximately 62 of the top 100 tumor clones turned up in the paired uninvolved adjacent lung, and some 27 of those clones also ranked among the top 100 of that same adjacent lung. Uninvolved tumor-adjacent lung showed the highest T cell clonality, higher than tumor, which suggests more focused antigenic responses in the uninvolved tumor-adjacent lung. Higher blood T cell density associated with longer overall survival, while higher adjacent-lung clonality associated with shorter survival. Because multi-region tumor sequencing was not done, intratumor heterogeneity could not be ruled out.

TCR beta CDR3 regions were sequenced from DNA using the immunoSEQ Assay. As for the original processing: To compute T cell density, TCR beta template counts were normalized to usable DNA, which was estimated by amplifying housekeeping genes. The preseqR package was used to estimate richness by extrapolating to 400,000 templates for PBMC samples and to 120,000 templates for tissue samples. Clonality was defined as one minus Pielou's evenness. Differential abundance testing on productive amino-acid clonotypes, with a minimum total count of 5 and an alpha of 0.1, was used to identify tissue-enriched TCRs. Repertoire overlap between compartments was quantified with the Jaccard Index and Morisita Overlap Index. TCR beta CDR3s were clustered by GLIPH together with public tetramer-defined viral CDR3s, and at least three viral sequences plus V-gene enrichment were required for viral motifs. TCRdb holds this immuneACCESS table with in-frame rearrangements only. Some clones are missing; in checked studies, unresolved V genes explain under half, and the rest has no known cause. The V and J calls and clone size were taken over from that table, and D and trimming were inferred from the DNA. This sample is represented by tens of thousands of clones; roughly 87% of them were singletons. The top ten constitute about 15% of the sample.

At diagnosis, tumor, uninvolved tumor-adjacent lung and peripheral blood were collected and then preserved as a mix of FFPE and fresh-frozen material. For TCR repertoire profiling, the blood samples were analyzed as peripheral blood mononuclear cells. The TCR comes from a man between 40 and 75 years old with stage I squamous cell lung carcinoma. The starting material was peripheral blood, obtained before any cancer treatment. This chain is built from TRBV19 and TRBJ2-1, with TRBD1 identical over 7 junction bases. The CDR3 has the sequence CASQRGPYNEQFF. The base sequence is TGTGCCAGCCAGAGGGGGCCGTACAATGAGCAGTTCTTC.